One sample yielded the 13 T cell receptor beta chains listed below, sequenced in a study of T cell responses to AZD1222 COVID-19 vaccine. Libraries were prepared by immunoSEQ multiplex PCR; TCRdb keeps only in-frame clonotypes and omits some of them. The sample has about 120,000 clones, roughly 92% seen once. The source was peripheral blood, collected 28 days after the second AZD1222 dose. These TCRs come from an adult who received the AZD1222 COVID-19 vaccine.

V is TRBV11-1 and J is TRBJ2-2; possible D gene TRBD2, 6 bases. V was clipped by 5 bases and J by 4 bases, with 11 bases between them. Germline V gene sequence: CDR1 SGHAT, CDR2 FQDESV (reference sequence). This CDR3 has 14 amino acids. The CDR3 bases are TGTGCCAGCAGCGCGGGGTTCTCCACCGGGGAGCTGTTTTTT. Amino acids: CASSAGFSTGELFF. The full variable domain, with the rest looked up from reference TRBV11-1 and TRBJ2-2, is EAEVAQSPRYKITEKSQAVAFWCDPISGHATLYWYRQILGQGPELLVQFQDESVVDDSQLPKDRFSAERLKGVDSTLKIQPAELGDSAMYLCASSAGFSTGELFFGEGSRLTVL.

The V gene is TRBV7-9, the J gene TRBJ1-6, with 10 bases identical to TRBD1. The V gene end was trimmed by 7 bases and the J gene end by 1 base; junction bases not matched to a gene: 7. The CDR3 covers 17 residues. Germline V gives CDR1 SEHNR, CDR2 FQNEAQ (reference sequence). CDR3 sequence reads: CASTGTGEASYNSPLHF. The DNA for the CDR3 is TGTGCCAGCACTGGGACAGGGGAGGCTTCCTATAATTCACCCCTCCACTTT. The variable domain in full, completed from reference TRBV7-9 and TRBJ1-6, reads DTGVSQNPRHKITKRGQNVTFRCDPISEHNRLYWYRQTLGQGPEFLTYFQNEAQLEKSRLLSDRFSAERPKGSFSTLEIQRTEQGDSAMYLCASTGTGEASYNSPLHFGNGTRLTVT.

The count of this clone is one. The rearrangement links TRBV5-1 to TRBJ1-6, with TRBD1 as a possible D gene (5 bases). The CDR3 length is 17 residues. In germline, CDR1 is SGHRS, CDR2 YFSETQ. Trimming left V 2 bases short and J 8 bases short, with 20 bases between. CDR3 in DNA: TGCGCCAGCAGCTTAAACCCTCAGGGTGGGGGAGATTCACCCCTCCACTTT. It translates to CASSLNPQGGGDSPLHF.

The chain carries TRBV19 and TRBJ2-7; 8 bases are a match to TRBD2. Germline loops: CDR1 LNHDA, CDR2 SQIVND (reference sequence). The V gene end was trimmed by 0 bases and the J gene end by 5 bases; junction bases not matched to a gene: 6. CDR3 length: 15 residues. The CDR3 DNA reads as TGTGCCAGTAGTATAGAAAGCGGGGGTCTCGACGAGCAGTACTTC. This gives the protein CASSIESGGLDEQYF.

The chain links TRBV3-1 (or the pseudogene TRBV3-2) to TRBJ2-1; TRBD1 matches 7 bases. J was trimmed by 3 bases and V by 3 bases; bases with no gene match: 5. There are 15 residues in the CDR3. Looked up from germline, CDR1 is LGHDT and CDR2 is YNNKEL (reference sequence). The CDR3 protein is CASSQTGTGYNEQFF. CDR3 nucleotides: TGTGCCAGCAGCCAGACAGGGACGGGCTACAATGAGCAGTTCTTC.

This clone has only one observation. This rearrangement joins TRBV6-6 to TRBJ1-5; D gene unclear. V gave up 4 bases and J gave up 5 bases, with 9 bases separating them. CDR3 size: 13 residues. In germline, CDR1 is MNHNY, CDR2 SVGAGI (reference sequence). The CDR3 spells CASSLAADQPQHF. CDR3 in DNA: TGTGCCAGCAGTTTGGCAGCCGATCAGCCCCAGCATTTT.

The table lists this clone with a few counts. J is TRBJ2-7 and V is TRBV2, with 10 positions matching TRBD2. The germline CDR1 and CDR2 sequences are SNHLY and FYNNEI. This CDR3 comprises 17 residues. V lost 6 bases to trimming and J lost 0 bases; unmatched junction nucleotides: 11. CDR3 coding DNA: TGTGCCAGCAGGACCCCTAGTAGCGGGGGGCGCTCCTACGAGCAGTACTTC. Translation: CASRTPSSGGRSYEQYF.

The CDR3 reads CASSLTSRSGQYF. The CDR3, as DNA: TGTGCCAGCAGCTTAACTTCTCGGTCGGGGCAGTATTTT. The V call is TRBV7-2, the J call TRBJ2-3, with unresolved D. The CDR3 is 13 amino acids. Germline lookup yields CDR1 SGHTA and CDR2 FQGNSA. V dropped 2 bases and J dropped 11 bases, with 14 bases sitting between them.

The chain is built from TRBV10-3 and TRBJ1-2; 7 nucleotides agree with TRBD1. CDR1 is ENHRY, CDR2 SYGVKD, per germline. The ends lost 7 bases at V and 2 bases at J; junction bases unmatched: 7. This CDR3 contains 14 residues. CDR3 DNA sequence: TGTGCCATCACCCCGACAGGGACCAACTATGGCTACACCTTC. This sequence encodes CAITPTGTNYGYTF.

There are a few counts of this clone. V is TRBV19 and J is TRBJ2-7; D call uncertain. V lost 5 bases, J lost 4 bases, and 15 bases lay in between. This CDR3 is 14 amino acids long. From germline, CDR1 is LNHDA and CDR2 SQIVND (reference sequence). CDR3 region: CASSEATRLYEQYF. CDR3 nucleotides: TGTGCCAGTAGTGAGGCGACACGGCTTTACGAGCAGTACTTC. Using reference TRBV19 and TRBJ2-7 for the parts outside the CDR3, the full variable domain is DGGITQSPKYLFRKEGQNVTLSCEQNLNHDAMYWYRQDPGQGLRLIYYSQIVNDFQKGDIAEGYSVSREKKESFPLTVTSAQKNPTAFYLCASSEATRLYEQYFGPGTRLTVT.

This sequence joins TRBV18 and TRBJ2-5, with D maybe TRBD2 (6 bases). V lost 2 bases and J 5 bases, leaving 12 bases between the germline ends. Per the germline V gene, CDR1 is KGHSH and CDR2 is LQKENI. This CDR3 has 14 amino acids. The CDR3, as DNA: TGTGCCAGCTCACCATCGGCTAGCGCCGAGACCCAGTACTTC. As protein: CASSPSASAETQYF.

Comments on this clone: Other DNA sequences in this sample translate to the same CDR3. The chain recombines TRBV12-3 or TRBV12-4 with TRBJ2-3, with D hard to call. V lost 3 bases, J lost 6 bases, and 4 bases lay in between. This CDR3 contains 11 residues. This CDR3 reads CASSFLDTQYF. In DNA form, the CDR3 reads TGTGCCAGCAGTTTCTTGGATACGCAGTATTTT.

The chain has TRBV2 and TRBJ2-5; D is perhaps TRBD2 (6 bases). The CDR3 runs to 14 residues. Trimming pared 5 bases from V and 4 bases from J, leaving 14 bases between. Germline V gives CDR1 SNHLY, CDR2 FYNNEI. This CDR3 reads CASSSGLRPETQYF. The DNA for the CDR3 is TGTGCCAGCAGTTCGGGACTCCGCCCAGAGACCCAGTACTTC.